This record looks at one T cell receptor beta chain sequence and its context. In germline, CDR1 is WSHSY, CDR2 SAAADI. The CDR3 spans 12 residues. V was clipped by 10 bases and J by 11 bases; unmatched bases: 7. The data belong to a study of blood T cell repertoires in COVID-19. At the level of the study: Acute and convalescent COVID-19 specimens originated in the United States, Italy and Spain. T cells, B-cell-depleted T cells, or PBMCs provided the cDNA or gDNA that served as material.

Profiled with immunoSEQ multiplex PCR; TCRdb holds only in-frame clones, not every one. This table holds around 210,000 clones, around 85% found once. The chain carries TRBV10-2 and TRBJ1-6, with TRBD1 matching over 8 bases. Specimen: peripheral blood. This sequence originates from a woman in her seventies with acute or convalescent COVID-19. For the CDR3, the DNA is TGCGCCACCGGACAGGGCCGTACACCCCTCCACTTT. Amino acids: CATGQGRTPLHF.